The present T cell receptor (beta chain) was sequenced within a study of CD8 T cells in Susac syndrome (dated by TCRdb to about 2019). Regarding the research as a whole: The study used repertoire sequencing to test whether antigen drove CD8+ T cell activation and differentiation in Susac syndrome. Clonality of the CD8+ T cell repertoire was compared between eleven to twelve healthy donors, approximately 14 Susac syndrome patients and 15 multiple sclerosis patients. Study-level results and caveats: The number of individuals in the TCR sequencing and HLA analysis was recognized as being relatively small.

As to this clonotype: Its cognate antigen has yet to be identified. No clone much larger than this one lies a single base away; base qualities are absent.

V is shortened by 2 bases, J by 3 bases, and the region joining them spans 10 bases. The CDR3 goes from the cysteine to the phenylalanine over 14 residues. Only the CDR3 DNA is retained, 42 bases long and in frame from the first base. The germline V gene gives CDR1 as MDHEN and CDR2 as SYDVKM. RNA was extracted with the RNeasy kit and roughly 0.45 to 1 ug was reverse transcribed using random hexamers. TCR beta CDR3 regions were amplified with the immunoSEQ multiplex PCR assay covering 54 Vbeta and 13 Jbeta segments. PCR amplification bias was corrected by using a synthetic template baseline for primer optimization and computational correction. As for how the authors treated the data: Only productive sequences were kept, with reads annotated to V, D and J genes according to IMGT and analyzed in immunoSEQ Analyzer. Clonality was calculated as one minus the Shannon entropy normalized by log2 of the number of productive unique sequences. For each patient and control, public and private clones were evaluated among the 100 most prevalent clones. A clone was defined as Susac-specific if it was absent from the healthy and MS cohorts, from roughly 1,000 published viral clones and from other ImmuneACCESS disease sequences. TCRdb redid the processing of the public reads, applying fastp at Q25 and MiXCR, and retained in-frame beta chains. Each entry is one CDR3 protein sequence, shown with its most common DNA and genes. The V and J calls here are based on TCRdb, not the publication. For this sample the table gives about 180,000 distinct CDR3 sequences, of which 85% to 95% were detected only once. About 0.16% of the sample is in the top ten clones.

Peripheral blood CD8+ and CD4+ T cells from healthy donors, Susac syndrome patients and multiple sclerosis patients were profiled by high-throughput TCR beta sequencing. The multiple sclerosis controls were treatment-naive patients who had stable or active relapsing-remitting disease and met the revised McDonald criteria. CD8+ TEMRA cells were enriched by FACS, while bulk CD8+ and CD4+ T cells were purified by magnetic negative isolation. Blood was collected in EDTA tubes and processed within 24 hours, with PBMCs isolated through density gradient centrifugation. PBMCs destined for TCR sequencing were cryopreserved in liquid nitrogen and later thawed in a 37 °C water bath. A purity of at least 90% was achieved for sorted or isolated CD4+, CD8+ and CD8+ TEMRA cells.

The sequenced material came from CD8+ T cells from PBMCs. The chain uses TRBV28 and TRBJ1-1, with the identity of the D gene unclear. The clonotype comes from a human donor with multiple sclerosis. Here the CDR3 is given as CASSLLSPDTEAFF. The DNA sequence is given as TGTGCCAGCAGTTTACTTTCCCCGGACACTGAAGCTTTCTTT.